Here is one TCR beta chain with its context. This sample was taken from a study of blood T cell repertoires in COVID-19. With 5 bases removed from V and 2 bases from J, the gap between germline ends came to 13 bases. CDR1 is SGHAT and CDR2 is FQNNGV in the germline V gene. The CDR3 contains 14 residues. Assay: immunoSEQ multiplex PCR; the TCRdb copy retains only in-frame clones and omits some. The table records approximately 530,000 clones, roughly 89% of them present only once. The receptor comes from a woman between 45 and 65 years old with COVID-19, enrolled during active disease. The chain employs TRBV11-2 and TRBJ2-7; a weak D match, TRBD2 (5 bases). The material sequenced was peripheral blood. CDR3 residues: CASSLGLIPYEQYF. CDR3 nucleotides: TGTGCCAGCAGCCTTGGACTGATTCCCTACGAGCAGTACTTC.